Described below is a single TCR beta chain sequence and its context. Its target is not known. By quantitative 5'-RACE with molecular barcodes, the TCR beta libraries were made. A single record per CDR3 protein comes from TCRdb applying MiXCR to the 5' RACE reads. The data show 200,000 to 250,000 distinct CDR3 sequences, under 12% seen once. The sample originates from a study of CD8 T cells in ankylosing spondylitis. Notes on the study in general: There was a TCR beta motif, made of several highly homologous variants, that appeared characteristic of ankylosing spondylitis blood. Clones that were linked to disease were CD8+ and were relatively rare in peripheral blood. As reported, disease-linked clones showed significant enrichment in matched ankylosing spondylitis synovial fluid.

After removal of 4 bases from V and 2 bases from J, the junction contained 12 bases not matched to a gene. CDR3 length equals 18 residues. The genes are TRBV12-3 or TRBV12-4 and TRBJ2-5; TRBD2 matches at 11 bases. The sequence was collected from a male donor with ankylosing spondylitis or in good health (not recorded which). Sequencing was carried out using blood, either unsorted or a sorted T cell fraction (not recorded which). In DNA form, the CDR3 reads TGTGCCAGCAGTTCCTCTAGGGCCACTAGCGGGGGACAAGAGACCCAGTACTTC. This sequence encodes CASSSSRATSGGQETQYF.